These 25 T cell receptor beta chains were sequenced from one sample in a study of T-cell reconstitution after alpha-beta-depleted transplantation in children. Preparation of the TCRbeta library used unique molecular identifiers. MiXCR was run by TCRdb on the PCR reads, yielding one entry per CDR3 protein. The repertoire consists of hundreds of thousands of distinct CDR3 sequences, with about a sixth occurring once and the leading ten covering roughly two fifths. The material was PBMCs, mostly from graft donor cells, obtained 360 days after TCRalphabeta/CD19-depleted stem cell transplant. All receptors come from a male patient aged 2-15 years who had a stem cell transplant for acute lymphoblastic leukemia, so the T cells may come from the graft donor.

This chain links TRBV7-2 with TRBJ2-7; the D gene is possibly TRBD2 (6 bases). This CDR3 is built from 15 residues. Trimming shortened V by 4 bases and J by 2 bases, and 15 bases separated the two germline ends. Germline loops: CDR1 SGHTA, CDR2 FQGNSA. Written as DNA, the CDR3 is TGTGCCAGCAGCTCCCGACAGACTAGAACCTACGAGCAGTACTTC. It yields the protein CASSSRQTRTYEQYF.

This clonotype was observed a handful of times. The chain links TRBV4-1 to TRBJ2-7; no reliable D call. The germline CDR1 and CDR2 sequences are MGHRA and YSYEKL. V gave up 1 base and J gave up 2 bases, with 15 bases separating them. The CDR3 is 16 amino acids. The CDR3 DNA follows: TGCGCCAGCAGCCAAGTCCAGTGGGCCCAACCCTACGAGCAGTACTTC. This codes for CASSQVQWAQPYEQYF.

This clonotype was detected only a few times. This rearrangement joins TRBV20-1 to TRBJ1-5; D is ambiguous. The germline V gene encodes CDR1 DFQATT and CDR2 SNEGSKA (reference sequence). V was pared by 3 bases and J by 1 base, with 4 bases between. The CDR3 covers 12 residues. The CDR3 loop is CSARGSNQPQHF. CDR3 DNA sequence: TGCAGTGCTAGGGGGAGCAATCAGCCCCAGCATTTT.

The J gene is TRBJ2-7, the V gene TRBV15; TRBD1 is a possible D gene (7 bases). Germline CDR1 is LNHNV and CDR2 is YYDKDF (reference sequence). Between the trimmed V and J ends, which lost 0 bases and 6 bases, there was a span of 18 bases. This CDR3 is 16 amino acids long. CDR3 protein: CATSRDWGQMTSEQYF. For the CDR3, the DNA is TGTGCCACCAGCAGAGATTGGGGACAGATGACTAGCGAGCAGTACTTC.

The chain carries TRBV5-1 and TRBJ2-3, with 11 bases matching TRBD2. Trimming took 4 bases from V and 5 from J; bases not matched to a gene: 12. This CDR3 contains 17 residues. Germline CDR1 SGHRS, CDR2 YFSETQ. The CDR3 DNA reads TGCGCCAGCAGCCCTATTCTAGCGGGAGGCCGGGGAGATACGCAGTATTTT. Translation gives CASSPILAGGRGDTQYF.

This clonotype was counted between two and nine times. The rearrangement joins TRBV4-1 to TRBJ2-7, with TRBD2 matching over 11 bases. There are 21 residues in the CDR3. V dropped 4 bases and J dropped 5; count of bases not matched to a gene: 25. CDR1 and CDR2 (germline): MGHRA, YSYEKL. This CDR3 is CASSRYEDTSGRIVGSNEQYF. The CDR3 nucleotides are TGCGCCAGCAGCCGGTACGAAGACACTAGCGGGAGAATTGTGGGGAGTAACGAGCAGTACTTC.

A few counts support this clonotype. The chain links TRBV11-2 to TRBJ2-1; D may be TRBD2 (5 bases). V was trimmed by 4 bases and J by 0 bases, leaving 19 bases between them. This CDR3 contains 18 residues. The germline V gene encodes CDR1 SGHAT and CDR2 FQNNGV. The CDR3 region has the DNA TGTGCCAGCAGCTCCCGACCGGATGGGGAGCGCTCCTACAATGAGCAGTTCTTC. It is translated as CASSSRPDGERSYNEQFF.

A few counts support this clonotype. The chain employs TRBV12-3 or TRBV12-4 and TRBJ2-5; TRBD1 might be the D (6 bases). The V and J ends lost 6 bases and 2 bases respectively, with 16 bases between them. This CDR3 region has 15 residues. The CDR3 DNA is TGTGCCAGCAGCTTCTGGGTAGACAGGCAAGAGACCCAGTACTTC. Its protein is CASSFWVDRQETQYF.

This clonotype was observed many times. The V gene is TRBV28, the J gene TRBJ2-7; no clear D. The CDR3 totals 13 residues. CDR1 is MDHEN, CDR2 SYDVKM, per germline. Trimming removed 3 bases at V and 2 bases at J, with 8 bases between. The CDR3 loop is CASSLPGPYEQYF. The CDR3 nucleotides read TGTGCCAGCAGTTTGCCAGGCCCCTACGAGCAGTACTTC.

CDR3 coding DNA: TGCGCCAGCAGCCCCCTTATAGGAAGTTCCTACAATGAGCAGTTCTTC. This codes for CASSPLIGSSYNEQFF. This chain connects TRBV4-1 to TRBJ2-1, with D uncertain. The germline V and J ends were trimmed by 4 bases and 1 base, with 14 bases remaining between them. Germline loops: CDR1 MGHRA, CDR2 YSYEKL. The CDR3 totals 16 residues.

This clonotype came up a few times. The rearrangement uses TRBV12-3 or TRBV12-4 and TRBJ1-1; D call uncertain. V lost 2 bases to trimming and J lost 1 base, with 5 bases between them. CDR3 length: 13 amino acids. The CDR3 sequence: CASSLRENTEAFF. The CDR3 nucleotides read TGTGCCAGCAGTTTAAGAGAGAACACTGAAGCTTTCTTT.

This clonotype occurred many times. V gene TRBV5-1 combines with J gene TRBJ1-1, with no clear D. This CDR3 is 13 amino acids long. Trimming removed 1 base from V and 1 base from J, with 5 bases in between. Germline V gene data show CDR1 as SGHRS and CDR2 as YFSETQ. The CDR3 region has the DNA TGCGCCAGCAGCTTGTCCGAGAACACTGAAGCTTTCTTT. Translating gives CASSLSENTEAFF.

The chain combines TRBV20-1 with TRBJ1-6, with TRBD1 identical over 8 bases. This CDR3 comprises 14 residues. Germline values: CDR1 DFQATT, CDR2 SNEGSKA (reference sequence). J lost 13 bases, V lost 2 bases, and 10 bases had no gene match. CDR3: CSARYGQGSLPLHF. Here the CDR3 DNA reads TGCAGTGCTAGATACGGACAGGGCTCCCTCCCCCTCCACTTT.

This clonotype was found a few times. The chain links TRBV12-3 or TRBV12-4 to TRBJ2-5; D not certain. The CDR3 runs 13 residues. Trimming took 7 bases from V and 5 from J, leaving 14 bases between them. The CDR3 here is CASKYDNQETQYF. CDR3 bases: TGTGCCAGCAAGTACGACAATCAGGAGACCCAGTACTTC.

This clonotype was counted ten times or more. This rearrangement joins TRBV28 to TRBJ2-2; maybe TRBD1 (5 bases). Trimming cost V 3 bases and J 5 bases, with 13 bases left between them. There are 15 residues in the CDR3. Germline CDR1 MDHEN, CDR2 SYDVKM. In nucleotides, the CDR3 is TGTGCCAGCAGTTTGGTTAGGGGAACGACCGGGGAGCTGTTTTTT. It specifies CASSLVRGTTGELFF.

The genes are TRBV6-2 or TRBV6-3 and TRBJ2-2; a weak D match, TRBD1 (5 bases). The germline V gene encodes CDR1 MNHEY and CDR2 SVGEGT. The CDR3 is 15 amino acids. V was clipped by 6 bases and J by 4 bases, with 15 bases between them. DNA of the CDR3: TGTGCCAGCAGCTCGCAGGGTTTTGGCACCGGGGAGCTGTTTTTT. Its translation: CASSSQGFGTGELFF.

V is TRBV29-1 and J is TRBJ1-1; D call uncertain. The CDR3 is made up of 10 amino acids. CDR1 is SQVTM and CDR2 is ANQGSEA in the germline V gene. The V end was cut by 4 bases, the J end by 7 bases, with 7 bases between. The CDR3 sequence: CSVGHYEAFF. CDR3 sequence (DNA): TGCAGCGTTGGGCACTATGAAGCTTTCTTT.

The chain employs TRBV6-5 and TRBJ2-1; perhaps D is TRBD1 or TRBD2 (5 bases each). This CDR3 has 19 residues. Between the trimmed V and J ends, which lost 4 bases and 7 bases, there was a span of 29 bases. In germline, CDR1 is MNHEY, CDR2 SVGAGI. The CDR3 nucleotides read TGTGCCAGCAGTTTGTGGGCAGGGAGTGGAGCTACAGTCGGGAATGAGCAGTTCTTC. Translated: CASSLWAGSGATVGNEQFF.

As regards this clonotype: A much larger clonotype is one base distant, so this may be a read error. This CDR3 is CASSSGYPNTGELFF. CDR3 nucleotides: TGTGCCAGCAGTTCCGGATACCCGAACACCGGGGAGCTGTTTTTT. The rearrangement joins TRBV6-5 to TRBJ2-2; D not certain. The germline V and J ends were trimmed by 4 bases and 0 bases, with 9 bases remaining between them. The CDR3 has 15 amino acids. Per germline, CDR1 MNHEY and CDR2 SVGAGI.

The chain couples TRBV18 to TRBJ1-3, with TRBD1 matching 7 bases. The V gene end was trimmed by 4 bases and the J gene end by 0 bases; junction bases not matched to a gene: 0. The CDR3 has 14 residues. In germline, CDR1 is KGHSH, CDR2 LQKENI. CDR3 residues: CASSHRGSGNTIYF. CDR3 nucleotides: TGTGCCAGCTCACACAGGGGCTCTGGAAACACCATATATTTT.

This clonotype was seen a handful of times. CDR3 sequence: CASRRGGAGGYEQFF. CDR3 sequence (DNA): TGTGCCAGTAGACGCGGGGGAGCGGGAGGGTATGAGCAGTTCTTC. This sequence joins TRBV19 and TRBJ2-1; TRBD2 agrees at 10 bases. V gave up 6 bases and J gave up 8 bases; unmatched junction bases: 10. CDR1 is LNHDA, CDR2 SQIVND, per germline (reference sequence). The length of the CDR3 is 15 residues.

The CDR3 region is CAWSAPVPGNEQFF. CDR3 in DNA: TGTGCCTGGAGTGCCCCGGTCCCTGGCAATGAGCAGTTCTTC. The chain joins TRBV30 to TRBJ2-1; no clear D. The length of the CDR3 is 14 residues. Germline-derived CDR1 and CDR2 are GTSNPN and SVGIG (reference sequence). V was shortened by 1 base and J by 6 bases, with 13 bases between the two germline ends.

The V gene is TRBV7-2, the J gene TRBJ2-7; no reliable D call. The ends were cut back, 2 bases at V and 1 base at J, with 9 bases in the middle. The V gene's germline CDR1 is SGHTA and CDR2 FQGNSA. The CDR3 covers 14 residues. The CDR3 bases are TGTGCCAGCAGCTTAAAAGTTCGGTCCTACGAGCAGTACTTC. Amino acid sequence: CASSLKVRSYEQYF.

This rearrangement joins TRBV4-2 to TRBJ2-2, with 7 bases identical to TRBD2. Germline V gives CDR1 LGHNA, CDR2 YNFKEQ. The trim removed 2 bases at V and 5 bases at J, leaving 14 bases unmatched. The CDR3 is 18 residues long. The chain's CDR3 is CASSQHNSGRGGTGELFF. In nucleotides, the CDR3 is TGTGCCAGCAGCCAACACAACAGCGGTCGGGGAGGGACCGGGGAGCTGTTTTTT.

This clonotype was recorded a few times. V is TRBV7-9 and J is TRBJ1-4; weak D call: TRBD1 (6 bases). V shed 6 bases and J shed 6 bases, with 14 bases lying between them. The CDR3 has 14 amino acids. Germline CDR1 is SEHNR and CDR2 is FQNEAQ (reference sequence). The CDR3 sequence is CASSYRVNDEKLFF. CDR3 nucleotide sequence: TGTGCCAGCAGTTACAGGGTGAATGATGAAAAACTGTTTTTT.